This is a list of T cell receptor beta chains from one sample in a study of vaccination and CD4 T cells after COVID-19. The antigens of these receptors remain unknown. TCRdb reprocessed the PCR reads with MiXCR, giving one entry per CDR3 protein. This sample yields some 26,000 distinct CDR3 sequences, of which 50% are seen a single time; 28% belongs to the top ten. The sample in question was CD4+ T cells from blood, cultured in vitro, obtained before SARS-CoV-2 vaccination. The source is a human donor who received a COVID-19 vaccine. Both conserved end residues are part of each CDR3. Fields, in order: V gene, J gene, D gene, clone size, CDR3 protein, CDR3 DNA. D genes are given only for firm matches. Some rows mark clone size as missing; the rest say once, few, many or name a class of expanded clone.

V: TRBV7-2
J: TRBJ1-1
D: .
size: .
CDR3: CASSLVGGGYQAEAFF
DNA: TGTGCCAGCAGCTTAGTGGGGGGAGGATATCAGGCTGAAGCTTTCTTT

V: TRBV5-1
J: TRBJ2-6
D: TRBD1
size: .
CDR3: CASSPGTGDGANVLTF
DNA: TGCGCCAGCAGCCCCGGGACAGGGGATGGGGCCAACGTCCTGACTTTC

V: TRBV6-1
J: TRBJ2-5
D: .
size: few
CDR3: CASIRRQASRGGETQYF
DNA: TGTGCCAGCATTAGGCGGCAAGCCAGTCGCGGAGGGGAGACCCAGTACTTC

V: TRBV7-2
J: TRBJ2-3
D: .
size: .
CDR3: CASSLAGADTQYF
DNA: TGTGCCAGCAGCTTAGCTGGCGCAGATACGCAGTATTTT

V: TRBV20-1
J: TRBJ1-1
D: TRBD1
size: .
CDR3: CSAITGGTEAFF
DNA: TGCAGTGCTATTACAGGGGGCACTGAAGCTTTCTTT

V: TRBV19
J: TRBJ2-7
D: TRBD2
size: .
CDR3: CASSIDTSGGSYEQYF
DNA: TGTGCCAGTAGTATAGACACCAGCGGGGGAAGCTACGAGCAGTACTTC

V: TRBV5-4
J: TRBJ1-1
D: .
size: .
CDR3: CASSLGNWGADTEAFF
DNA: TGTGCCAGCAGCTTGGGTAATTGGGGCGCCGACACTGAAGCTTTCTTT

V: TRBV7-2
J: TRBJ2-5
D: .
size: .
CDR3: CASSLDVGAAGETQYF
DNA: TGTGCCAGCAGCTTAGATGTCGGGGCAGCGGGTGAGACCCAGTACTTC

V: TRBV19
J: TRBJ1-2
D: .
size: medium-sized
CDR3: CASSIDHVQGAYGYTF
DNA: TGTGCCAGTAGTATAGATCACGTCCAGGGAGCGTATGGCTACACCTTC

V: TRBV12-3/TRBV12-4
J: TRBJ1-2
D: .
size: .
CDR3: CASSLLGGYTF
DNA: TGTGCCAGCAGTTTACTCGGTGGCTACACCTTC

V: TRBV5-1
J: TRBJ2-1
D: TRBD2
size: few
CDR3: CASSLPPSGGHNEQFF
DNA: TGCGCCAGCAGCTTGCCTCCTAGCGGGGGCCACAATGAGCAGTTCTTC

V: TRBV5-4
J: TRBJ2-7
D: TRBD2
size: .
CDR3: CASSSRGSSYEQYF
DNA: TGTGCCAGCAGCTCGCGGGGGAGCTCCTACGAGCAGTACTTC

V: TRBV12-3/TRBV12-4
J: TRBJ2-3
D: TRBD1
size: .
CDR3: CASTRGRGMTDTQYF
DNA: TGTGCCAGCACCAGGGGCAGGGGGATGACAGATACGCAGTATTTT

V: TRBV19
J: TRBJ2-4
D: .
size: once
CDR3: CASSTGETTNIQYF
DNA: TGTGCCAGTAGTACGGGGGAAACTACAAACATTCAGTACTTC

V: TRBV3-1
J: TRBJ2-5
D: .
size: once
CDR3: CASSPVNGQETQYF
DNA: TGTGCCAGCAGCCCCGTTAACGGCCAAGAGACCCAGTACTTC

V: TRBV24-1
J: TRBJ2-3
D: .
size: .
CDR3: CATSDLRGKGSTDTQYF
DNA: TGTGCCACCAGTGATTTACGAGGCAAAGGAAGCACAGATACGCAGTATTTT

V: TRBV27
J: TRBJ2-3
D: .
size: .
CDR3: CASSLSSRGSTDTQYF
DNA: TGTGCCAGCAGTTTATCGTCCCGGGGATCCACAGATACGCAGTATTTT

V: TRBV28
J: TRBJ2-5
D: TRBD1
size: .
CDR3: CASRAGQGALKTQYF
DNA: TGTGCCAGCAGGGCAGGCCAGGGGGCGCTTAAGACCCAGTACTTC

V: TRBV19
J: TRBJ1-4
D: TRBD1
size: .
CDR3: CATLGQGLQGNEKLFF
DNA: TGTGCCACCTTGGGACAGGGGTTGCAGGGTAATGAAAAACTGTTTTTT

V: TRBV7-9
J: TRBJ2-5
D: TRBD2
size: few
CDR3: CASSLRLAGGPRQETQYF
DNA: TGTGCCAGCAGCTTACGACTAGCGGGGGGGCCACGCCAAGAGACCCAGTACTTC

V: TRBV20-1
J: TRBJ2-5
D: TRBD2
size: .
CDR3: CSARDMLAGVETQYF
DNA: TGCAGTGCTAGAGATATGCTAGCGGGGGTTGAGACCCAGTACTTC

V: TRBV20-1
J: TRBJ2-3
D: TRBD2
size: .
CDR3: CSANSGGSTDTQYF
DNA: TGCAGTGCTAACAGCGGGGGCAGCACAGATACGCAGTATTTT

V: TRBV12-3/TRBV12-4
J: TRBJ1-1
D: .
size: few
CDR3: CASSTRSDTEAFF
DNA: TGTGCCAGCAGTACTCGGAGTGACACTGAAGCTTTCTTT

V: TRBV12-3/TRBV12-4
J: TRBJ1-2
D: .
size: few
CDR3: CASSLTRSSRGYTF
DNA: TGTGCCAGCAGTCTTACTCGGTCAAGCCGTGGCTACACCTTC

V: TRBV6-1
J: TRBJ2-7
D: TRBD1
size: few
CDR3: CASNDKASGQGFYEQYF
DNA: TGTGCCAGCAACGATAAAGCCTCGGGACAGGGGTTCTACGAGCAGTACTTC

V: TRBV11-3
J: TRBJ2-2
D: TRBD1
size: .
CDR3: CASSLGTGGYTGELFF
DNA: TGTGCCAGCAGCCTCGGGACAGGGGGGTACACCGGGGAGCTGTTTTTT

V: TRBV10-2
J: TRBJ1-4
D: .
size: few
CDR3: CASSDRDGEKLFF
DNA: TGCGCCAGCAGTGACAGAGACGGTGAAAAACTGTTTTTT

V: TRBV20-1
J: TRBJ2-7
D: TRBD1
size: .
CDR3: CSARGGQGPDEQYF
DNA: TGCAGTGCTAGAGGGGGACAGGGGCCCGACGAGCAGTACTTC

V: TRBV20-1
J: TRBJ2-1
D: TRBD2
size: .
CDR3: CSARDPKRGGLSAYNEQFF
DNA: TGCAGTGCTAGAGATCCCAAGCGGGGGGGACTCTCAGCCTACAATGAGCAGTTCTTC

V: TRBV4-1
J: TRBJ1-5
D: .
size: .
CDR3: CASSHDRDGQRPQHF
DNA: TGCGCCAGCAGCCATGACCGGGACGGCCAAAGGCCCCAGCATTTT

V: TRBV7-6
J: TRBJ2-1
D: TRBD1
size: once
CDR3: CASSSQKGQTSYNEQFF
DNA: TGTGCCAGCAGCTCACAAAAGGGACAGACCTCCTACAATGAGCAGTTCTTC

V: TRBV5-5
J: TRBJ2-7
D: TRBD2
size: .
CDR3: CASSSGLAGSYEQYF
DNA: TGTGCCAGCAGCTCAGGACTAGCGGGGTCCTACGAGCAGTACTTC

V: TRBV19
J: TRBJ2-3
D: .
size: .
CDR3: CASSIDFLRGGTDTQYF
DNA: TGTGCCAGTAGTATAGATTTTCTGAGGGGCGGAACAGATACGCAGTATTTT

V: TRBV5-1
J: TRBJ2-5
D: .
size: few
CDR3: CASSGTSSETQYF
DNA: TGCGCCAGCAGCGGAACTAGCTCAGAGACCCAGTACTTC

V: TRBV12-3/TRBV12-4
J: TRBJ2-5
D: .
size: few
CDR3: CASSLTAQETQYF
DNA: TGTGCCAGCAGTTTGACAGCCCAAGAGACCCAGTACTTC

V: TRBV20-1
J: TRBJ2-1
D: TRBD2
size: .
CDR3: CSAERGLAGGISYNEQFF
DNA: TGCAGTGCCGAACGAGGACTAGCGGGGGGAATATCCTACAATGAGCAGTTCTTC

V: TRBV7-8
J: TRBJ2-2
D: .
size: .
CDR3: CASSLAGVTGELFF
DNA: TGTGCCAGCAGCTTAGCAGGCGTCACCGGGGAGCTGTTTTTT

V: TRBV6-5
J: TRBJ1-1
D: TRBD1
size: few
CDR3: CASSYAGQGGTEAFF
DNA: TGTGCCAGCAGTTACGCGGGACAGGGAGGAACTGAAGCTTTCTTT

V: TRBV19
J: TRBJ1-1
D: .
size: .
CDR3: CATYDYGAPMNTEAFF
DNA: TGTGCCACCTACGATTACGGGGCCCCCATGAACACTGAAGCTTTCTTT

V: TRBV10-1
J: TRBJ2-7
D: TRBD1
size: once
CDR3: CAPHLTGGPGEQYF
DNA: TGCGCCCCCCACCTCACAGGGGGGCCGGGCGAGCAGTACTTC

V: TRBV28
J: TRBJ2-2
D: .
size: .
CDR3: CASSAIPSGLGTGELFF
DNA: TGTGCCAGCAGTGCCATTCCGTCAGGGCTCGGCACCGGGGAGCTGTTTTTT

V: TRBV19
J: TRBJ1-2
D: .
size: .
CDR3: CAIEQGYGYTF
DNA: TGTGCCATCGAACAGGGTTATGGCTACACCTTC

V: TRBV7-9
J: TRBJ2-7
D: TRBD2
size: few
CDR3: CASSQGLAGDYYEQYF
DNA: TGTGCCAGCAGCCAAGGACTAGCGGGGGACTACTACGAGCAGTACTTC

V: TRBV7-9
J: TRBJ1-6
D: TRBD1
size: .
CDR3: CASSSGQGYNSPLHF
DNA: TGTGCCAGCAGCTCCGGACAGGGTTATAATTCACCCCTCCACTTT

V: TRBV6-1
J: TRBJ2-1
D: TRBD1
size: .
CDR3: CASSPGTGRHNEQFF
DNA: TGTGCCAGCAGCCCCGGGACAGGGAGACACAATGAGCAGTTCTTC

V: TRBV7-9
J: TRBJ2-7
D: TRBD1
size: few
CDR3: CASSTGTGVFEEFYEQYF
DNA: TGTGCCAGCAGCACCGGGACAGGGGTTTTTGAGGAATTCTACGAGCAGTACTTC

V: TRBV4-2
J: TRBJ2-3
D: TRBD2
size: few
CDR3: CASSPNSGGVTDTQYF
DNA: TGTGCCAGCAGCCCAAACAGCGGGGGGGTCACAGATACGCAGTATTTT

V: TRBV15
J: TRBJ2-3
D: TRBD1
size: .
CDR3: CATSRGQGVADTQYF
DNA: TGTGCCACCAGCAGAGGACAGGGGGTAGCCGATACGCAGTATTTT